This T cell receptor beta chain is drawn from a study of blood T cells in healthy people across ages. Regarding the study as a whole: Donor CMV status, an unknown factor, possibly confounded changes in expanded clonotypes. Getting older went along with TCR beta diversity per million T cells dropping roughly linearly.

The use of a sample-barcoded 5' primer and a J-beta primer mix characterized a second PCR of about 7 to 12 cycles. TCRdb recomputed calls from the 5' RACE reads with MiXCR, one row per CDR3 protein. The sample includes some 850,000 distinct CDR3 sequences, more than 25% of them seen just once. This clonotype has more than one count but fewer than ten. The antigen is unknown. Separately, the same data were catalogued under a study of T cells of mothers and their children. That investigation notes: Samples were provided by three healthy Caucasian mothers and their six children. A slight, non-significant increase in overlap was found for related mother-child pairs relative to unrelated pairs.

Sequenced: blood. This sequence originates from a boy between 10 and 17 years old in good health.

This chain's CDR3 is CASSYQRGGEQFF. For the CDR3, the DNA is TGTGCCAGCAGCTATCAACGGGGGGGCGAGCAGTTCTTC. This chain uses TRBV5-6 with TRBJ2-1, with 8 positions matching TRBD2. This CDR3 spans 13 amino acids. The germline gives CDR1 SGHDT, CDR2 YYEEEE. Germline trimming cut 3 bases from V and 10 bases from J; bases unmatched to any gene: 6.